This is a list of T cell receptor beta chains from one sample in a study of blood T cell repertoires in COVID-19. TCRdb keeps only in-frame clones here, not all; method: immunoSEQ multiplex PCR. The data show 93,000 or so clones, roughly 90% seen once. Sequenced sample: peripheral blood. These TCRs come from a woman in her sixties with acute or convalescent COVID-19. Both conserved end residues are part of each CDR3. A D gene is named only where the DNA matches it firmly. Size values are once, few and many counts, or a class for expanded clones, and some rows have none.

v_gene	len	d_gene	j_gene	abundance	CDR3aa	CDR3nt
TRBV20-1	11	NA	TRBJ1-4	few	CSARVREKLFF	TGCAGTGCCCGAGTCCGGGAAAAACTGTTTTTT
TRBV12-3/TRBV12-4	13	NA	TRBJ1-2	NA	CASSLEDSYGYTF	TGTGCCAGCAGTCTGGAGGACAGCTATGGCTACACCTTC
TRBV11-2	13	TRBD2	TRBJ2-5	NA	CASSFPSGETQYF	TGTGCCAGCAGCTTCCCTAGCGGCGAGACCCAGTACTTC
TRBV12-3/TRBV12-4	13	TRBD1	TRBJ2-5	NA	CASGLGQKETQYF	TGTGCCAGCGGACTGGGACAGAAAGAGACCCAGTACTTC
TRBV5-1	17	TRBD2	TRBJ2-1	once	CASSWGLAAREDNEQFF	TGCGCCAGCAGCTGGGGACTAGCGGCCCGAGAGGACAATGAGCAGTTCTTC
TRBV28	13	NA	TRBJ1-5	NA	CASSGLDNQPQHF	TGTGCCAGCTCGGGACTTGACAATCAGCCCCAGCATTTT
TRBV7-2	14	TRBD1	TRBJ1-5	NA	CASSPQTGDQPQHF	TGTGCCAGCAGCCCCCAGACAGGGGATCAGCCCCAGCATTTT
TRBV3-1/TRBV3-2	15	TRBD1	TRBJ1-1	NA	CASSSRQGENTEAFF	TGTGCCAGCAGCTCGCGACAGGGGGAGAACACTGAAGCTTTCTTT
TRBV19	15	TRBD1	TRBJ1-5	NA	CASSIGTGGNQPQHF	TGTGCCAGTAGTATAGGGACAGGGGGCAATCAGCCCCAGCATTTT
TRBV30	16	TRBD1	TRBJ2-6	once	CAWRGGTGSGANVLTF	TGTGCCTGGAGGGGCGGGACAGGCTCTGGGGCCAACGTCCTGACTTTC
TRBV28	13	TRBD2	TRBJ2-1	NA	CASELAAYNEQFF	TGTGCCAGCGAGCTAGCGGCCTACAATGAGCAGTTCTTC
TRBV13	16	NA	TRBJ2-6	NA	CASSAPSGVGANVLTF	TGTGCCAGCAGCGCCCCATCAGGGGTTGGGGCCAACGTCCTGACTTTC
TRBV5-1	12	NA	TRBJ2-1	NA	CASSLDLNEQFF	TGCGCCAGCAGCTTGGATCTCAATGAGCAGTTCTTC
TRBV2	13	NA	TRBJ1-5	NA	CASARRGDQPQHF	TGTGCCAGCGCGAGGCGGGGCGATCAGCCCCAGCATTTT
TRBV7-3	14	NA	TRBJ1-1	NA	CASSSQGGNTEAFF	TGTGCCAGCAGCTCCCAGGGCGGTAACACTGAAGCTTTCTTT
TRBV19	15	NA	TRBJ1-2	NA	CASIPSTRANYGYTF	TGTGCCAGTATTCCTTCGACAAGAGCTAACTATGGCTACACCTTC